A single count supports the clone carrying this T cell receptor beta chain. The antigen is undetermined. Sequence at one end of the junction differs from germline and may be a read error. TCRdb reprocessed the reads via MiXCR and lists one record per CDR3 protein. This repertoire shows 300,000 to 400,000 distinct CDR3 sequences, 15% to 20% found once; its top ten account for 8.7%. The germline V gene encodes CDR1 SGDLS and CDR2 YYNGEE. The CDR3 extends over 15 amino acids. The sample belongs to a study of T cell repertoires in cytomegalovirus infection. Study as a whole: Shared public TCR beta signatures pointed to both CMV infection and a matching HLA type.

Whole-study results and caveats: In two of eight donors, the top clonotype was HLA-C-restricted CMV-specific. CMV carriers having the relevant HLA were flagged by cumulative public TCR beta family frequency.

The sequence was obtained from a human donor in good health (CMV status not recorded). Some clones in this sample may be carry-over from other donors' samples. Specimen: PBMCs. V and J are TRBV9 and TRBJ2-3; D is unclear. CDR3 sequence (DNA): TGTGCCAGCAGCGTTAGAGGCGTCCGCACAGATACGAAGTATTTT. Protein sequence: CASSVRGVRTDTKYF.